This TCR beta chain was recorded in a study of CD8 T cells in ankylosing spondylitis. Findings and limits, study-wide: Within matched ankylosing spondylitis synovial fluid, disease-linked clones were reportedly significantly enriched. Earlier authors reported some of these motif variants in reactive arthritis synovial fluid and blood. A motif of roughly eight highly homologous TCR beta variants was seen as apparently characteristic of ankylosing spondylitis blood.

Making the TCR beta libraries involved quantitative 5'-RACE with molecular barcodes. Via MiXCR, TCRdb re-called the 5' RACE reads, giving one row per CDR3 protein. The table has 220,000 or so distinct CDR3 sequences, roughly a tenth seen once. A remark on this clonotype: What it binds is not known.

Germline loops: CDR1 SGHRS, CDR2 YFSETQ. The CDR3 consists of 15 residues. With 2 bases removed from V and 0 bases from J, the gap between germline ends came to 12 bases. Sequences were obtained from blood, either unsorted or a sorted T cell fraction (not recorded which). This receptor was taken from a male donor with ankylosing spondylitis or in good health (not recorded which). The chain links TRBV5-1 to TRBJ2-7, with D perhaps TRBD1 (5 bases). Here the CDR3 reads CASSFGQGSSYEQYF. As DNA, the CDR3 is TGCGCCAGCAGCTTTGGGCAGGGTAGCTCCTACGAGCAGTACTTC. Full variable domain (outside the CDR3, taken from reference TRBV5-1 and TRBJ2-7): KAGVTQTPRYLIKTRGQQVTLSCSPISGHRSVSWYQQTPGQGLQFLFEYFSETQRNKGNFPGRFSGRQFSNSRSEMNVSTLELGDSALYLCASSFGQGSSYEQYFGPGTRLTVT.